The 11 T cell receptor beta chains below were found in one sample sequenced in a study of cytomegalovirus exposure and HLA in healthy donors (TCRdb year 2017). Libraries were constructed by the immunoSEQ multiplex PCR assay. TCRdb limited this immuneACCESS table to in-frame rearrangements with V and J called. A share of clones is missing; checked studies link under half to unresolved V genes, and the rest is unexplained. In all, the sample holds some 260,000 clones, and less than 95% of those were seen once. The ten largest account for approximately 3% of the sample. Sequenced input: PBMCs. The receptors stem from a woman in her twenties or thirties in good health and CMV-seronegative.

The CDR3 region is CASADGLDNEQFF. For the CDR3, the DNA is TGTGCCAGCGCCGACGGACTGGACAATGAGCAGTTCTTC. The chain uses TRBV7-6 and TRBJ2-1; D may be TRBD2 (5 bases). CDR3 length: 13 amino acids. V shed 8 bases and J shed 5 bases, with 13 bases lying between them. Germline V gene sequence: CDR1 SGHVS, CDR2 FNYEAQ.

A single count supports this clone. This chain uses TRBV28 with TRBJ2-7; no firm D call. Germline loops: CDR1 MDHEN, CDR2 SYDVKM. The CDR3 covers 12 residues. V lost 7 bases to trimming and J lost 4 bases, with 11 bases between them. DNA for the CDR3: TGTGCCAGCACCATAAGTGATTACGAGCAGTACTTC. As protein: CASTISDYEQYF.

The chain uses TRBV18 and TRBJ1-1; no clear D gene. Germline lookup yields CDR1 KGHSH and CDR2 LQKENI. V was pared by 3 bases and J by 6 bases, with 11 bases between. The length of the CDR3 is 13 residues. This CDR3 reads CASSPGIRAEAFF. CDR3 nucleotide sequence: TGTGCCAGCTCACCGGGAATTAGGGCTGAAGCTTTCTTT. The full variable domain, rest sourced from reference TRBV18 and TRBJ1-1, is NAGVMQNPRHLVRRRGQEARLRCSPMKGHSHVYWYRQLPEEGLKFMVYLQKENIIDESGMPKERFSAEFPKEGPSILRIQQVVRGDSAAYFCASSPGIRAEAFFGQGTRLTVV.

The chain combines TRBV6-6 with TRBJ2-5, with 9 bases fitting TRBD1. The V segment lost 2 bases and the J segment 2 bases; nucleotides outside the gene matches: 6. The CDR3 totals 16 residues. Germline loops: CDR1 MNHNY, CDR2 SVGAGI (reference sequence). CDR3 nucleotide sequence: TGTGCCAGCAGTTACCCTAACGACAGGGGGCAAGAGACCCAGTACTTC. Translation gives CASSYPNDRGQETQYF.

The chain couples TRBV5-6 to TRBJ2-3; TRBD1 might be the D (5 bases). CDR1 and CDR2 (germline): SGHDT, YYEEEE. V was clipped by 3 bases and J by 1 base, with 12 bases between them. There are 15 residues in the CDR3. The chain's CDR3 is CASSWAQGGTDTQYF. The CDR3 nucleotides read TGTGCCAGCAGCTGGGCGCAGGGTGGCACAGATACGCAGTATTTT.

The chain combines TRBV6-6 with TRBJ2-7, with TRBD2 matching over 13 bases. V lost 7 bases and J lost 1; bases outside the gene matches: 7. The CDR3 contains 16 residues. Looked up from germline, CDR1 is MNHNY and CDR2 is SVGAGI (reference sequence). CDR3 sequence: CASKGTSGAGSYEQYF. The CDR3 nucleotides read TGTGCCAGCAAAGGGACTAGCGGGGCGGGATCCTACGAGCAGTACTTC.

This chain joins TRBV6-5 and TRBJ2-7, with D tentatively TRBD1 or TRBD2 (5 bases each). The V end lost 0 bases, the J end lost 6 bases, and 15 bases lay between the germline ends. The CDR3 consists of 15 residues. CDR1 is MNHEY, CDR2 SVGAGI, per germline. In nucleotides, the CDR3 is TGTGCCAGCAGTTACTCGGGACCGAGGTGGTCCGAGCAGTACTTC. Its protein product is CASSYSGPRWSEQYF.

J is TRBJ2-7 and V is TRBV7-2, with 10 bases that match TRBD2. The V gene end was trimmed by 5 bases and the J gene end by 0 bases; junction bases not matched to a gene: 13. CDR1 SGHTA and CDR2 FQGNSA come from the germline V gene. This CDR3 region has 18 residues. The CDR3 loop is CASSPQRLAGESSYEQYF. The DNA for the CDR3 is TGTGCCAGCAGCCCTCAACGACTAGCGGGTGAAAGCTCCTACGAGCAGTACTTC.

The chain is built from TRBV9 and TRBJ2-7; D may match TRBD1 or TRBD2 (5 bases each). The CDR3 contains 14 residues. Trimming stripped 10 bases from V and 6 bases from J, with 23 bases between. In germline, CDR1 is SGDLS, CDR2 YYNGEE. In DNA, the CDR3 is TGTGCCTCGTCAGGGAGTCCCGGGGTGCGCGAGCAGTACTTC. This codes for CASSGSPGVREQYF. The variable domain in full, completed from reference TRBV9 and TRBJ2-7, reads DSGVTQTPKHLITATGQRVTLRCSPRSGDLSVYWYQQSLDQGLQFLIQYYNGEERAKGNILERFSAQQFPDLHSELNLSSLELGDSALYFCASSGSPGVREQYFGPGTRLTVT.

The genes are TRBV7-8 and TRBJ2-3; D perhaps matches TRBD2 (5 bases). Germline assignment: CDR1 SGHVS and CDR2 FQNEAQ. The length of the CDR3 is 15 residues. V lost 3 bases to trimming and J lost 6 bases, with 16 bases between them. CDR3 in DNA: TGTGCCAGCAGCTTTGGGCAGACTACGGGGGATACGCAGTATTTT. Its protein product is CASSFGQTTGDTQYF.

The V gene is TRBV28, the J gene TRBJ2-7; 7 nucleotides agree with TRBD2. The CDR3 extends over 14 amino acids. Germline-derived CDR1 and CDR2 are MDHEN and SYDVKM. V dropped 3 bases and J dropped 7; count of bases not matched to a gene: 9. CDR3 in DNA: TGTGCCAGCAGTTTGTTTTTAGCGGGTAAAGAGCAGTACTTC. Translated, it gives CASSLFLAGKEQYF.